A single sample is the source of the 15 T cell receptor delta chains below, sequenced in a study of gamma-delta chains in newborns, infants, children. TCRdb reanalyzed the reads using CATT. The sample has several thousand delta-chain clones, roughly 5.5% seen once. Input material: blood. The receptors come from a child who was a newborn, infant or young child, either healthy, febrile or measles-vaccinated (not recorded which).

Comments on this clone: Compared with germline, one end of the junction differs, possibly owing to a read error. The same CDR3 arises from other DNA sequences in this sample as well. The chain uses TRDV2 and TRDJ1; 10 bases agree with TRDD3. CDR1 is GEAIGNYY and CDR2 is EKD in the germline V gene. The length of the CDR3 is 19 residues. Here the CDR3 reads CACDTVPILGDLSTDKLIF. In DNA form, the CDR3 reads TGTGCCTGCGACACGGTTCCCATACTGGGGGATCTGAGTACCGATAAACTCATCTTT.

Concerning this clone: The junction departs from germline at one end; a sequencing error may be responsible. The rearrangement joins TRDV2 to TRDJ1; 8 positions agree with TRDD3. CDR1 and CDR2 from the germline V gene are GEAIGNYY and EKD. The CDR3 is 14 amino acids. DNA of the CDR3: TGTGCCTGTGGGGAACTGGGGGCTACCGATAAACCCATCTTT. It encodes CACGELGATDKPIF.

This clone is labeled as medium-sized. The sample carries other DNA sequences with the same CDR3. The chain joins TRDV2 to TRDJ3, with TRDD3 identical over 9 bases. CDR3 length: 18 residues. V shed 3 bases and J 0 bases; nucleotides not matched to a gene: 5. The germline V gene has CDR1 GEAIGNYY and CDR2 EKD. The CDR3 reads CACDFTGGSSWDTRQMFF. As DNA, the CDR3 is TGTGCCTGTGACTTTACTGGGGGAAGCTCCTGGGACACCCGACAGATGTTTTTC.

The rearrangement links TRDV1 to TRDJ1, with TRDD3 matching 11 bases. Germline lookup yields CDR1 TSWWSYY and CDR2 QGS. This CDR3 has 27 residues. The junction had 36 bases not matched to a gene; V was cut back by 3 bases and J by 0 bases. The CDR3 here is CALGDLSPALLGGYAQLGPVYTDKLIF. The CDR3 region has the DNA TGTGCTCTTGGGGACCTTTCCCCAGCCCTACTTGGGGGATACGCGCAATTGGGCCCAGTGTACACCGATAAACTCATCTTT.

DNA for the CDR3: TGTGCCTGTGAATCCCTGGGGGATACCGGGTACACCGATAAACTCATCTTT. Its protein product is CACESLGDTGYTDKLIF. The chain links TRDV2 to TRDJ1; 11 bases are a match to TRDD3. Looked up from germline, CDR1 is GEAIGNYY and CDR2 is EKD. V lost 4 bases to trimming and J lost 0 bases; unmatched junction nucleotides: 9. The CDR3 extends over 17 amino acids.

This clone is labeled medium-sized. The rearrangement joins TRDV2 to TRDJ1; D is ambiguous. Deletions cut 0 bases from V and 0 bases from J, with 16 bases between. Germline values: CDR1 GEAIGNYY, CDR2 EKD. This CDR3 contains 17 residues. In DNA, the CDR3 is TGTGCCTGTGACACCGTAGGATCTACATTCCACACCGATAAACTCATCTTT. It encodes CACDTVGSTFHTDKLIF.

With respect to this clone: One base separates it from a far larger clone, so it is likely a read error. J gene calling gave no result, while the V gene is TRDV2; TRDD3 reflects the table's D call only, with no check against the DNA. The CDR3 runs 19 residues. Germline V CDR1 and CDR2: GEAIGNYY, EKD. Here the CDR3 DNA reads TGTGCCTGTGACACATCCTGGGGGATAAATATATCGGACACCGATAACCTCATCTTT. This translates into CACDTSWGINISDTDNLIF.

V gene TRDV2 combines with J gene TRDJ1, with TRDD3 matching 10 bases. The CDR3 sequence is 19 residues long. The germline V gene encodes CDR1 GEAIGNYY and CDR2 EKD. V shed 0 bases and J 0 bases; nucleotides not matched to a gene: 12. CDR3 loop: CACDTVTSFTGGYTDKLIF. The CDR3 DNA reads TGTGCCTGTGACACCGTCACTTCTTTTACTGGGGGATACACCGATAAACTCATCTTT.

The chain links TRDV2 to TRDJ1; 12 nucleotides match TRDD3. This CDR3 has 19 residues. Germline V CDR1 and CDR2: GEAIGNYY, EKD. The V and J ends lost 1 base and 2 bases, in that order; junction bases with no gene match: 13. The CDR3 loop is CACDTTGGYSNPATDKLIF. The CDR3 DNA is TGTGCCTGTGACACTACTGGGGGATACTCAAACCCGGCTACCGATAAACTCATCTTT.

This clone counts as medium-sized. The V and J genes are TRDV2 and TRDJ1; the D gene is possibly TRDD3 (5 bases). The CDR3 has 15 amino acids. Germline CDR1 GEAIGNYY, CDR2 EKD. Deletions cut 0 bases from V and 0 bases from J, with 10 bases between. CDR3 sequence reads: CACDTVGTHTDKLIF. The DNA of the CDR3 is TGTGCCTGTGACACCGTGGGGACGCACACCGATAAACTCATCTTT.

The rearrangement uses TRDV3 and TRDJ1; TRDD3 aligns across 10 bases. The J gene was not available in TCRdb and was assigned here by matching the DNA to germline segments. CDR3 length: 13 residues. V lost 3 bases, J lost 10 bases, and 11 bases stayed unmatched. CDR1 TVYSNPD and CDR2 GDNSRS come from the germline V gene (reference sequence). In DNA, the CDR3 is TGTGCCTTGGGGGGCCTTGGGGGATACACACTCATCTTT. Residues: CALGGLGGYTLIF.

As to this clone: A far larger clone is off by one base, so a read error is likely. The same CDR3 arises from other DNA sequences in this sample as well. This sequence joins TRDV2 and TRDJ2; TRDD3 aligns across 13 bases. Germline CDR1 and CDR2: GEAIGNYY and EKD. Trimming at V came to 2 bases and at J to 8 bases, leaving 1 base not matched to a gene. The CDR3 runs 14 residues. CDR3: CACDILGDTAQLFF. DNA of the CDR3: TGTGCCTGTGACATACTGGGGGATACGGCACAACTCTTCTTT.

This clone was counted between two and nine times. TCRdb's entry gives the protein of a much larger clone, which mismatches this DNA's translation at residue 12, likely from a read error; the protein reported here is translated from the DNA. The chain carries TRDV2 and TRDJ1; D may be TRDD2 or TRDD3 (5 bases each). Trimming took off 3 bases at V and 1 base at J, with 23 bases between the two ends. This CDR3 contains 18 residues. The germline V gene encodes CDR1 GEAIGNYY and CDR2 EKD. In DNA, the CDR3 is TGTGCCTGTGACCCTATTCCTGTACTGGAGATGTCCACCGATAAACTCATCTTT. Its protein is CACDPIPVLEMSTDKLIF.

By sample fraction, this clone is medium-sized (0.01 to 0.1%). The genes are TRDV2 and TRDJ1; D is possibly TRDD3 (5 bases). This CDR3 is 17 amino acids long. CDR1 and CDR2 from the germline V gene are GEAIGNYY and EKD. V was pared by 1 base and J by 10 bases, with 27 bases between. CDR3 protein: CACDTKRGLTLPRVLIF. CDR3 in DNA: TGTGCCTGTGACACGAAAAGGGGGCTTACGCTCCCTAGGGTACTCATCTTT.

In this sample, this clone turned up a few times. A far larger clone is just one base off, so this is likely a read error. Other DNA sequences within the sample encode an identical CDR3. This chain connects TRDV2 to TRDJ2; D not certain. The CDR3 covers 16 residues. Germline values: CDR1 GEAIGNYY, CDR2 EKD. CDR3: CACDTLAEALTAQLFF. CDR3 DNA: TGTGCCTGTGACACATTAGCGGAAGCTTTGACAGCACAGCTCTTCTTT.